This T cell receptor beta chain derives from a study of OX40 agonist ivuxolimab in advanced cancers. The CDR3 length is 15 residues. Germline values: CDR1 MNHEY, CDR2 SVGAGI. With 4 bases clipped from V and 3 bases from J, the junction kept 8 bases outside the gene matches. TCRdb's table, derived via immunoSEQ multiplex PCR, lists solely in-frame clones and lacks some. The sample holds about 69,000 clones, almost 90% seen once. Here the sequenced sample was CD4+ or CD8+ T cells sorted from blood, taken in a trial of the OX40 agonist ivuxolimab. This chain links TRBV6-5 with TRBJ2-7, with 8 bases aligning to TRBD2. The TCR was taken from an adult with an advanced solid tumor such as melanoma, head and neck, liver or kidney cancer. CDR3 in DNA: TGTGCCAGCAGTTCACCCCCCGGGGGGGTCTACGAGCAGTACTTC. Translated, it gives CASSSPPGGVYEQYF.